This passage covers 25 T cell receptor beta chains from one sample sequenced in a study of blood T cell repertoires in COVID-19. The repertoire was sequenced with immunoSEQ multiplex PCR; TCRdb's copy has only in-frame clones and lacks some. The data contain about 320,000 clones, approximately 84% of them seen just once; the ten biggest clones take up about 10%. Sequencing was carried out using PBMCs or T cells enriched from blood (not recorded which). The receptors derive from a woman under 30 who had recovered from COVID-19.

The chain links TRBV5-1 to TRBJ2-3; D gene uncertain. Germline V lookup: CDR1 SGHRS, CDR2 YFSETQ. CDR3 length: 15 residues. Trimming stripped 1 base from V and 5 bases from J, with 14 bases between. CDR3 nucleotides: TGCGCCAGCAGCTTGCTCGGTCATCCTGAAGATACGCAGTATTTT. Residues: CASSLLGHPEDTQYF.

The rearrangement links TRBV10-3 to TRBJ2-3; 16 bases agree with TRBD2. CDR3 size: 21 residues. J was trimmed by 1 base and V by 5 bases; bases with no gene match: 15. Germline CDR1 and CDR2: ENHRY and SYGVKD. CDR3 sequence: CAISFLGTSGRAQLGTDTQYF. Here the CDR3 DNA reads TGTGCCATCAGTTTTCTTGGGACTAGCGGGAGGGCCCAGTTGGGCACAGATACGCAGTATTTT.

The chain joins TRBV28 to TRBJ2-7; TRBD1 aligns across 10 bases. CDR3 length: 16 residues. Germline loops: CDR1 MDHEN, CDR2 SYDVKM. V lost 5 bases to trimming and J lost 11 bases; unmatched junction nucleotides: 18. CDR3 sequence (DNA): TGTGCCAGCAGTACTCCCGGGACAGGGGCGCTACGAGAGGAGTACTTC. Amino acid sequence: CASSTPGTGALREEYF.

The CDR3: CASSEEMDRTQETQYF. The CDR3 coding sequence is TGTGCCAGCAGTGAAGAGATGGACAGGACCCAAGAGACCCAGTACTTC. The genes are TRBV2 and TRBJ2-5, with TRBD1 identical over 7 bases. This CDR3 is built from 16 residues. With 1 base clipped from V and 1 base from J, the junction kept 6 bases outside the gene matches. Germline CDR1 is SNHLY and CDR2 is FYNNEI.

The V gene is TRBV7-9, the J gene TRBJ2-7; weak D call: TRBD2 (6 bases). CDR1 is SEHNR and CDR2 is FQNEAQ in the germline V gene (reference sequence). This CDR3 is built from 15 residues. V lost 1 base, J lost 9 bases, and 19 bases lay in between. CDR3 nucleotides: TGTGCCAGCAGCTTAGAAGGACCCCCAACCGGGGGGCAGTACTTC. It is translated as CASSLEGPPTGGQYF.

This chain links TRBV6-5 with TRBJ1-1; TRBD1 aligns across 9 bases. There are 13 residues in the CDR3. CDR1 and CDR2 from the germline V gene are MNHEY and SVGAGI. Trimming at V came to 7 bases and at J to 7 bases, leaving 7 bases not matched to a gene. The CDR3 DNA reads as TGTGCCAGCAAGCAGACAGGGGGACGTGAAGCTTTCTTT. Translating gives CASKQTGGREAFF.

The chain recombines TRBV2 with TRBJ1-2; D is uncertain. The V end was cut by 4 bases, the J end by 4 bases, with 19 bases between. The germline CDR1 and CDR2 sequences are SNHLY and FYNNEI. The CDR3 contains 16 residues. The CDR3 region has the DNA TGTGCCAGCAGTGCCATCAGCGGTGGGCAGCTCTATGGCTACACCTTC. Residues: CASSAISGGQLYGYTF.

V and J are TRBV3-1 (or the pseudogene TRBV3-2) and TRBJ1-4, with unresolved D. With 0 bases removed from V and 3 bases from J, the gap between germline ends came to 5 bases. The CDR3 spans 14 residues. Germline values: CDR1 LGHDT, CDR2 YNNKEL (reference sequence). Here the CDR3 reads CASSQDIANEKLFF. The CDR3, as DNA: TGTGCCAGCAGCCAAGATATTGCTAATGAAAAACTGTTTTTT.

V gene TRBV6-5 combines with J gene TRBJ1-1; a possible D gene is TRBD1 (5 bases). The CDR3 consists of 15 residues. From germline, CDR1 is MNHEY and CDR2 SVGAGI. Trimming removed 2 bases from V and 0 bases from J, with 10 bases in between. DNA for the CDR3: TGTGCCAGCAGTTACGGACACAGATTGAACACTGAAGCTTTCTTT. Translated, it gives CASSYGHRLNTEAFF.

CDR3 protein: CASSSYGGAFF. CDR3 DNA sequence: TGTGCCAGCAGCTCCTACGGGGGGGCTTTCTTT. The chain combines TRBV11-2 with TRBJ1-1, with a weak D call TRBD1 (5 bases). In germline, CDR1 is SGHAT, CDR2 FQNNGV. The V and J ends lost 4 bases and 11 bases respectively, with 11 bases between them. The CDR3 runs 11 residues.

This chain links TRBV6-1 with TRBJ2-4, with a tentative D call TRBD2 (5 bases). The germline CDR1 and CDR2 sequences are MNHNS and SASEGT. Deletions cut 1 base from V and 4 bases from J, with 8 bases between. The CDR3 has 14 amino acids. The DNA of the CDR3 is TGTGCCAGCAGTGAAGTGGGCGGGAAAAACATTCAGTACTTC. Translated, it gives CASSEVGGKNIQYF.

The table lists this clone with a count of one. The V and J genes are TRBV12-5 and TRBJ1-4; 7 bases match TRBD1. CDR3 size: 15 residues. CDR1 is LGHNT, CDR2 FRNRAP, per germline. V shed 1 base, J shed 6 bases, and the junction held 5 bases outside the gene matches. The CDR3 is CASGLGDRVHEKLFF. CDR3 DNA sequence: TGTGCTAGTGGTTTGGGGGACAGAGTTCATGAAAAACTGTTTTTT.

This chain links TRBV10-1 with TRBJ1-1; 7 bases are shared with TRBD1. Trimming cost V 6 bases and J 1 base; bases outside gene matches: 8. CDR3 length: 15 amino acids. Germline CDR1 WNHNN, CDR2 SYGVQD (reference sequence). The CDR3 sequence is CASSRSDRTNTEAFF. CDR3 coding DNA: TGCGCCAGCAGCAGGTCGGACAGGACGAACACTGAAGCTTTCTTT.

Concerning this clone itself: This specimen includes other DNA sequences encoding the same CDR3. The chain employs TRBV2 and TRBJ1-2; tentative D call: TRBD1 (6 bases). The CDR3 is made up of 13 amino acids. Germline CDR1 SNHLY, CDR2 FYNNEI. V dropped 2 bases and J dropped 4 bases, with 8 bases sitting between them. The CDR3 loop is CASSERGGYGYTF. The CDR3 region has the DNA TGTGCCAGCAGTGAAAGGGGGGGCTATGGCTACACCTTC.

V is TRBV2 and J is TRBJ1-6; perhaps TRBD1 as D (6 bases). There are 13 residues in the CDR3. Per germline, CDR1 SNHLY and CDR2 FYNNEI. V shed 7 bases and J shed 5 bases, with 9 bases lying between them. CDR3 bases: TGTGCCAGCAAGGACAGAAATAATTCACCCCTCCACTTT. Protein product: CASKDRNNSPLHF.

The V gene is TRBV9, the J gene TRBJ1-2; D might be TRBD1 (5 bases). V dropped 3 bases and J dropped 5 bases, with 14 bases sitting between them. Germline CDR1 and CDR2: SGDLS and YYNGEE. The CDR3 sequence is 14 residues long. CDR3 nucleotides: TGTGCCAGCAGCGGGGGAGGGACGGTTTATGGCTACACCTTC. Translation gives CASSGGGTVYGYTF. Full variable domain (remainder filled in from reference TRBV9 and TRBJ1-2): DSGVTQTPKHLITATGQRVTLRCSPRSGDLSVYWYQQSLDQGLQFLIQYYNGEERAKGNILERFSAQQFPDLHSELNLSSLELGDSALYFCASSGGGTVYGYTFGSGTRLTVV.

This chain joins TRBV28 and TRBJ1-5, with D unresolved. Deletions cut 2 bases from V and 9 bases from J, with 8 bases between. The CDR3 extends over 12 amino acids. CDR1 is MDHEN, CDR2 SYDVKM, per germline. The CDR3 DNA follows: TGTGCCAGCAGTTTAGTCAACGGGCCCCAGCATTTT. This gives the protein CASSLVNGPQHF.

The chain couples TRBV29-1 to TRBJ2-3; no reliable D call. The V gene lost 5 bases and the J gene lost 0 bases, with 21 bases spanning the gap. CDR1 is SQVTM, CDR2 ANQGSEA, per germline. This CDR3 has 17 residues. The CDR3 region is CSVLRQGGLPSTDTQYF. CDR3 nucleotides: TGCAGCGTTCTGAGGCAAGGTGGTCTTCCTAGCACAGATACGCAGTATTTT.

A few counts support this clone. V usage is TRBV27 and J usage is TRBJ1-2, with unresolved D. Trimming pared 3 bases from V and 4 bases from J, leaving 15 bases between. Germline V gene sequence: CDR1 MNHEY, CDR2 SMNVEV (reference sequence). CDR3 length: 15 amino acids. CDR3 DNA sequence: TGTGCCAGCAGTTTGAGCGGAACGTCTCCCTATGGCTACACCTTC. Translated: CASSLSGTSPYGYTF.

The chain carries TRBV6-6 and TRBJ2-7, with D possibly being TRBD1 (5 bases). Germline V CDR1 and CDR2: MNHNY, SVGAGI (reference sequence). The CDR3 extends over 14 amino acids. Trimming removed 8 bases from V and 2 bases from J, with 16 bases in between. The CDR3 nucleotides are TGTGCCAGCCGAGACGACAGCTTAGCCTACGAGCAGTACTTC. Translating it yields CASRDDSLAYEQYF.

The chain couples TRBV15 to TRBJ2-7, with 11 nucleotides matching TRBD2. CDR3 length: 16 amino acids. With 2 bases clipped from V and 3 bases from J, the junction kept 6 bases outside the gene matches. Germline assignment: CDR1 LNHNV and CDR2 YYDKDF (reference sequence). CDR3 sequence reads: CATSRTPTSGGYEQYF. CDR3 coding DNA: TGTGCCACCAGCAGAACCCCTACTAGCGGGGGCTACGAGCAGTACTTC. Combining the CDR3 with reference TRBV15 and TRBJ2-7 gives the whole variable domain DAMVIQNPRYQVTQFGKPVTLSCSQTLNHNVMYWYQQKSSQAPKLLFHYYDKDFNNEADTPDNFQSRRPNTSFCFLDIRSPGLGDTAMYLCATSRTPTSGGYEQYFGPGTRLTVT.

The V gene is TRBV2, the J gene TRBJ2-3, with D tentatively TRBD2 (5 bases). The CDR3 extends over 15 amino acids. Germline loops: CDR1 SNHLY, CDR2 FYNNEI. V was pared by 6 bases and J by 6 bases, with 19 bases between. The CDR3 loop is CASRFREGLSDTQYF. DNA of the CDR3: TGTGCCAGCAGATTCCGGGAAGGTCTATCCGATACGCAGTATTTT.

V is TRBV5-8 and J is TRBJ1-1; a possible D gene is TRBD1 (5 bases). Trimming cost V 4 bases and J 1 base, with 11 bases left between them. The CDR3 spans 14 residues. Per the germline V gene, CDR1 is SGHTS and CDR2 is YDEGEE. Here the CDR3 DNA reads TGTGCCAGCAGCCGTGGGGGGGGGAACACTGAAGCTTTCTTT. It translates to CASSRGGGNTEAFF.

This clone was seen only once. The rearrangement uses TRBV13 and TRBJ1-1; D is uncertain. Germline V gene data show CDR1 as PRHDT and CDR2 as FYEKMQ (reference sequence). V was pared by 10 bases and J by 2 bases, with 11 bases between. This CDR3 has 12 residues. The CDR3 sequence is CATQAGNTEAFF. The DNA of the CDR3 is TGTGCCACTCAGGCGGGCAACACTGAAGCTTTCTTT.

This clone has just a few counts. CDR3 in amino acids: CASSQDLDSYSNQPQHF. In DNA form, the CDR3 reads TGCGCCAGCAGCCAAGACCTGGACAGCTATAGCAATCAGCCCCAGCATTTT. The chain links TRBV4-1 to TRBJ1-5; D may be TRBD1 (6 bases). This CDR3 region has 17 residues. The ends were cut back, 0 bases at V and 0 bases at J, with 12 bases in the middle. Germline loops: CDR1 MGHRA, CDR2 YSYEKL.